These T cell receptor beta chains were read from a single sample in a study of blood T cell repertoires in COVID-19. The table came from immunoSEQ multiplex PCR; TCRdb's copy has only in-frame clones and leaves some out. This repertoire shows 380,000 or so clones, approximately 88% found once; its top ten account for 1% to 1.5%. Sequencing was done on a sample of peripheral blood. Source of these receptors: a man aged 35 to 55 with acute or convalescent COVID-19. Both conserved end residues are part of each CDR3. Fields, in order: J gene, V gene, clone size, D gene, CDR3 protein, CDR3 DNA. D genes are given only for firm matches. Some rows have no size entry. The others give once, few or many, or a class for an expanded clone.

J gene: TRBJ1-6
V gene: TRBV30
clone size: NA
D gene: NA
CDR3 protein: CAWTQGGNSPLHF
CDR3 DNA: TGTGCCTGGACCCAGGGTGGTAATTCACCCCTCCACTTT

J gene: TRBJ1-5
V gene: TRBV30
clone size: NA
D gene: NA
CDR3 protein: CAWSVPGRDQPQHF
CDR3 DNA: TGTGCCTGGAGTGTACCTGGTCGGGATCAGCCCCAGCATTTT

J gene: TRBJ1-2
V gene: TRBV5-6
clone size: NA
D gene: TRBD1
CDR3 protein: CASSQDRVYYGYTF
CDR3 DNA: TGTGCCAGCAGCCAGGACAGGGTTTACTATGGCTACACCTTC

J gene: TRBJ1-2
V gene: TRBV13
clone size: once
D gene: NA
CDR3 protein: CASSYRGGYGYTF
CDR3 DNA: TGTGCCAGCAGCTACCGGGGGGGCTATGGCTACACCTTC

J gene: TRBJ2-5
V gene: TRBV27
clone size: NA
D gene: NA
CDR3 protein: CASSLSGWGHQETQYF
CDR3 DNA: TGTGCCAGCAGTTTATCGGGGTGGGGGCACCAAGAGACCCAGTACTTC

J gene: TRBJ2-2
V gene: TRBV5-1
clone size: NA
D gene: NA
CDR3 protein: CASGRQEPTGELFF
CDR3 DNA: TGCGCCAGTGGAAGACAGGAGCCCACCGGGGAGCTGTTTTTT

J gene: TRBJ2-1
V gene: TRBV19
clone size: NA
D gene: TRBD2
CDR3 protein: CASSIQREINNEQFF
CDR3 DNA: TGTGCCAGTAGTATACAGCGGGAGATAAACAATGAGCAGTTCTTC

J gene: TRBJ2-5
V gene: TRBV6-2/TRBV6-3
clone size: NA
D gene: NA
CDR3 protein: CASSPGSTQYF
CDR3 DNA: TGTGCCAGCAGTCCGGGGTCGACCCAGTACTTC

J gene: TRBJ1-1
V gene: TRBV19
clone size: NA
D gene: NA
CDR3 protein: CASSPTGVGTEAFF
CDR3 DNA: TGTGCCAGTAGTCCGACAGGCGTGGGAACTGAAGCTTTCTTT

J gene: TRBJ1-1
V gene: TRBV2
clone size: NA
D gene: NA
CDR3 protein: CASSGQREAFF
CDR3 DNA: TGTGCCAGCAGTGGACAGCGAGAAGCTTTCTTT

J gene: TRBJ1-2
V gene: TRBV6-5
clone size: NA
D gene: NA
CDR3 protein: CASLKSFNYGYTF
CDR3 DNA: TGTGCCAGCCTAAAGTCATTTAACTATGGCTACACCTTC

J gene: TRBJ2-1
V gene: TRBV5-1
clone size: NA
D gene: TRBD2
CDR3 protein: CASSLDPSGSNEQFF
CDR3 DNA: TGCGCCAGCAGCTTGGACCCTAGCGGGAGCAATGAGCAGTTCTTC

J gene: TRBJ2-7
V gene: TRBV27
clone size: NA
D gene: TRBD1
CDR3 protein: CASSPLPQGQYYEQYF
CDR3 DNA: TGTGCCAGCAGTCCTCTACCTCAGGGACAGTACTACGAGCAGTACTTC

J gene: TRBJ1-6
V gene: TRBV14
clone size: NA
D gene: NA
CDR3 protein: CASRARQADNSPLHF
CDR3 DNA: TGTGCCAGCAGGGCCAGACAGGCGGATAATTCACCCCTCCACTTT

J gene: TRBJ2-7
V gene: TRBV5-1
clone size: NA
D gene: TRBD2
CDR3 protein: CASSLEPAGGQGGEQYF
CDR3 DNA: TGCGCCAGCAGCTTGGAGCCAGCGGGGGGGCAAGGCGGCGAGCAGTACTTC

J gene: TRBJ2-7
V gene: TRBV27
clone size: NA
D gene: NA
CDR3 protein: CASSLTGLYEQYF
CDR3 DNA: TGTGCCAGCAGTTTGACAGGACTCTACGAGCAGTACTTC

J gene: TRBJ1-2
V gene: TRBV28
clone size: NA
D gene: TRBD1
CDR3 protein: CASRRRQGRNNYGYTF
CDR3 DNA: TGTGCCAGCAGGCGCCGACAGGGAAGAAATAACTATGGCTACACCTTC

J gene: TRBJ2-3
V gene: TRBV9
clone size: NA
D gene: TRBD2
CDR3 protein: CASSVRAGSSDTQYF
CDR3 DNA: TGTGCCAGCAGCGTAAGAGCGGGGTCCTCCGATACGCAGTATTTT

J gene: TRBJ2-7
V gene: TRBV6-2/TRBV6-3
clone size: NA
D gene: NA
CDR3 protein: CASSSAYEQYF
CDR3 DNA: TGTGCCAGCAGTAGCGCCTACGAGCAGTACTTC

J gene: TRBJ2-3
V gene: TRBV18
clone size: NA
D gene: TRBD2
CDR3 protein: CASSPLAGGPRDTQYF
CDR3 DNA: TGTGCCAGCTCACCACTAGCGGGGGGGCCCAGAGATACGCAGTATTTT

J gene: TRBJ1-5
V gene: TRBV6-6
clone size: few
D gene: NA
CDR3 protein: CASRDLNQPQHF
CDR3 DNA: TGTGCCAGCAGAGATCTAAATCAGCCCCAGCATTTT

J gene: TRBJ1-4
V gene: TRBV19
clone size: few
D gene: NA
CDR3 protein: CASSIAAGAEKLFF
CDR3 DNA: TGTGCCAGTAGTATAGCGGCAGGGGCTGAAAAACTGTTTTTT

J gene: TRBJ2-5
V gene: TRBV5-1
clone size: NA
D gene: NA
CDR3 protein: CATSGPAGETQYF
CDR3 DNA: TGCGCCACCTCCGGCCCAGCAGGGGAGACCCAGTACTTC

J gene: TRBJ1-2
V gene: TRBV27
clone size: NA
D gene: NA
CDR3 protein: CASSLSLAGDGYTF
CDR3 DNA: TGTGCCAGCAGTTTAAGTTTGGCAGGCGATGGCTACACCTTC

J gene: TRBJ1-2
V gene: TRBV19
clone size: NA
D gene: TRBD1
CDR3 protein: CASSMPGDRRYGYTF
CDR3 DNA: TGTGCCAGTAGTATGCCCGGGGACAGACGCTATGGCTACACCTTC

J gene: TRBJ2-7
V gene: TRBV15
clone size: NA
D gene: NA
CDR3 protein: CATSRDPQLAYEQYF
CDR3 DNA: TGTGCCACCAGCAGAGACCCTCAATTAGCCTACGAGCAGTACTTC

J gene: TRBJ1-2
V gene: TRBV28
clone size: NA
D gene: NA
CDR3 protein: CASSLSVVYGYTF
CDR3 DNA: TGTGCCAGCAGTTTATCGGTGGTCTATGGCTACACCTTC

J gene: TRBJ2-1
V gene: TRBV11-3
clone size: NA
D gene: NA
CDR3 protein: CASSLGLIGGNEQFF
CDR3 DNA: TGTGCCAGCAGCTTAGGGCTAATAGGAGGGAATGAGCAGTTCTTC

J gene: TRBJ1-3
V gene: TRBV4-3
clone size: NA
D gene: NA
CDR3 protein: CASSPGLGNTIYF
CDR3 DNA: TGCGCCAGCAGCCCAGGACTGGGAAACACCATATATTTT

J gene: TRBJ2-1
V gene: TRBV27
clone size: NA
D gene: NA
CDR3 protein: CASSSGRGYNEQFF
CDR3 DNA: TGTGCCAGCAGCTCCGGAAGGGGGTACAATGAGCAGTTCTTC

J gene: TRBJ1-4
V gene: TRBV6-5
clone size: NA
D gene: TRBD1
CDR3 protein: CASSTRTGGEKLFF
CDR3 DNA: TGTGCCAGCAGTACGCGGACAGGCGGTGAAAAACTGTTTTTT

J gene: TRBJ2-3
V gene: TRBV5-8
clone size: NA
D gene: TRBD1
CDR3 protein: CASSSERLGQGKNTDTQYF
CDR3 DNA: TGTGCCAGCAGCTCCGAAAGGCTGGGACAGGGGAAAAACACAGATACGCAGTATTTT

J gene: TRBJ1-2
V gene: TRBV7-9
clone size: NA
D gene: NA
CDR3 protein: CASSSNQLYGYTF
CDR3 DNA: TGTGCCAGCAGCTCGAACCAACTTTATGGCTACACCTTC

J gene: TRBJ2-5
V gene: TRBV5-1
clone size: NA
D gene: TRBD2
CDR3 protein: CASTNSGNPIQETQYF
CDR3 DNA: TGCGCCAGCACAAATAGCGGGAACCCGATTCAAGAGACCCAGTACTTC

J gene: TRBJ1-6
V gene: TRBV7-9
clone size: NA
D gene: NA
CDR3 protein: CASSLSATRGNSPLHF
CDR3 DNA: TGTGCCAGCAGCTTATCGGCTACTCGGGGGAATTCACCCCTCCACTTT

J gene: TRBJ2-7
V gene: TRBV7-6
clone size: NA
D gene: TRBD1
CDR3 protein: CASSSRQGPTYEQYF
CDR3 DNA: TGTGCCAGCAGCTCCAGACAGGGCCCAACCTACGAGCAGTACTTC

J gene: TRBJ2-1
V gene: TRBV6-1
clone size: NA
D gene: TRBD2
CDR3 protein: CASSEELAGGNEQFF
CDR3 DNA: TGTGCCAGCAGTGAAGAACTAGCGGGAGGCAATGAGCAGTTCTTC

J gene: TRBJ1-4
V gene: TRBV5-1
clone size: NA
D gene: NA
CDR3 protein: CASSLAKGGGEKLFF
CDR3 DNA: TGCGCCAGCAGCTTGGCCAAAGGAGGAGGGGAAAAACTGTTTTTT

J gene: TRBJ2-3
V gene: TRBV4-1
clone size: once
D gene: TRBD1
CDR3 protein: CASSHVGQDNTDTQYF
CDR3 DNA: TGCGCCAGCAGCCACGTGGGACAGGATAACACAGATACGCAGTATTTT

J gene: TRBJ2-7
V gene: TRBV5-6
clone size: NA
D gene: TRBD2
CDR3 protein: CASSLSSGRFYYEQYF
CDR3 DNA: TGTGCCAGCAGCTTGTCCAGCGGGAGATTCTACTACGAGCAGTACTTC

J gene: TRBJ2-7
V gene: TRBV10-3
clone size: NA
D gene: NA
CDR3 protein: CAISETSWEQYF
CDR3 DNA: TGTGCCATCAGTGAGACTTCATGGGAGCAGTACTTC

J gene: TRBJ1-6
V gene: TRBV5-4
clone size: NA
D gene: NA
CDR3 protein: CASSLTGRGYNSPLHF
CDR3 DNA: TGTGCCAGCAGCTTAACAGGCCGGGGGTATAATTCACCCCTCCACTTT